A single sample is the source of the 9 T cell receptor beta chains below, sequenced in a study of early T cells in non-severe SARS-CoV-2 infection. In TCRdb, the 5' RACE reads were re-called with MiXCR into one record per CDR3 protein. The sample shows about 25,000 distinct CDR3 sequences, roughly 4.4% of them seen only once. The specimen was whole blood. Source of these receptors: an adult who was a healthcare worker with PCR-confirmed SARS-CoV-2 infection or an uninfected control (not recorded which).

This clonotype appeared many times. The chain uses TRBV13 and TRBJ2-5, with D uncertain. V dropped 2 bases and J dropped 5 bases, with 6 bases sitting between them. Germline CDR1 reads PRHDT; CDR2 reads FYEKMQ (reference sequence). The CDR3 has 12 amino acids. CDR3 sequence reads: CASSLRIETQYF. The CDR3 coding sequence is TGTGCCAGCAGCTTACGGATTGAGACCCAGTACTTC.

This clonotype was seen ten or more times. The J gene is TRBJ2-2, the V gene TRBV29-1; no clear D gene. V lost 3 bases, J lost 1 base, and 6 bases lay in between. Germline assignment: CDR1 SQVTM and CDR2 ANQGSEA. The length of the CDR3 is 13 residues. The CDR3 sequence: CSVDGQNTGELFF. The CDR3 DNA sequence: TGCAGCGTTGACGGGCAGAACACCGGGGAGCTGTTTTTT.

This clonotype occurred many times. J is TRBJ2-4 and V is TRBV7-9; TRBD1 is a possible D gene (5 bases). Germline CDR1 and CDR2: SEHNR and FQNEAQ (reference sequence). The CDR3 runs 15 residues. With 4 bases removed from V and 0 bases from J, the gap between germline ends came to 10 bases. This CDR3 is CASSSSGLAKNIQYF. CDR3 bases: TGTGCCAGCAGCTCGTCAGGGTTAGCCAAAAACATTCAGTACTTC.

This clonotype was found many times. The chain links TRBV20-1 to TRBJ1-6; TRBD1 aligns across 9 bases. Germline CDR1 and CDR2: DFQATT and SNEGSKA (reference sequence). Losses at the gene ends were 6 bases for V and 7 bases for J; bases not matched to a gene: 7. The CDR3 covers 14 residues. The CDR3 DNA reads as TGCAGTGCGGAGGACAGGGGCCGGAATTCACCCCTCCACTTT. Amino acids: CSAEDRGRNSPLHF.

This clonotype was observed a few times. A much more abundant neighbour one base away suggests this may be a read error. The chain joins TRBV28 to TRBJ2-7, with TRBD2 as a possible D gene (6 bases). Trimming shortened V by 3 bases and J by 4 bases, and 13 bases separated the two germline ends. The CDR3 consists of 14 residues. From germline, CDR1 is MDHEN and CDR2 SYDVKM. The CDR3 sequence: CASSLRDGQYEQYF. Here the CDR3 DNA reads TGTGCCAGCAGTTTGCGGGACGGCCAATACGAGCAGTACTTC.

This clonotype was observed at least ten times. This chain links TRBV20-1 with TRBJ2-5; possibly TRBD2 for D (5 bases). The CDR3 is 14 residues long. Germline values: CDR1 DFQATT, CDR2 SNEGSKA (reference sequence). Deletions cut 0 bases from V and 7 bases from J, with 15 bases between. CDR3 residues: CSARDWAEGRTQYF. DNA for the CDR3: TGCAGTGCTAGAGATTGGGCGGAAGGGAGGACCCAGTACTTC.

The sample holds a few counts of this clonotype. A much bigger clone sits one base away, suggesting this may be a read error. This chain uses TRBV30 with TRBJ1-4; maybe TRBD1 (6 bases). Per the germline V gene, CDR1 is GTSNPN and CDR2 is SVGIG (reference sequence). The CDR3 is 15 residues long. CDR3 region: CVWSVDSATNEKLFF. The CDR3 DNA sequence: TGTGTCTGGAGCGTGGACAGTGCAACTAATGAAAAACTGTTTTTT.

This clonotype was observed many times. This chain connects TRBV20-1 to TRBJ2-4; D remains ambiguous. Looked up from germline, CDR1 is DFQATT and CDR2 is SNEGSKA (reference sequence). Trimming left V 0 bases short and J 0 bases short, with 15 bases between. This CDR3 has 17 residues. CDR3 region: CSARDLAIVVAKNIQYF. CDR3 DNA: TGCAGTGCTAGAGATTTGGCAATAGTCGTAGCCAAAAACATTCAGTACTTC.

This clonotype was seen repeatedly, ten times or more. The rearrangement links TRBV18 to TRBJ2-7; TRBD1 might be the D (5 bases). The germline gives CDR1 KGHSH, CDR2 LQKENI. V was shortened by 3 bases and J by 6 bases, with 15 bases between the two germline ends. CDR3 length equals 14 residues. CDR3 DNA sequence: TGTGCCAGCTCACCCCAGGGCCCTTTCGCCGAGCAGTACTTC. This gives the protein CASSPQGPFAEQYF.